Presented here are 2 T cell receptor beta chains from one specimen sequenced in a study of PD-1 blockade in mismatch repair-deficient tumors. Data came from immunoSEQ multiplex PCR; TCRdb stores just in-frame clones and leaves some out. The sample includes over 100,000 clones, over 65% of them seen just once. Here the sequenced sample was peripheral blood, taken approximately 60 weeks after starting pembrolizumab. These TCRs come from an adult with mismatch repair-deficient cancer.

The V gene is TRBV11-2, the J gene TRBJ2-1; 8 nucleotides agree with TRBD1. The CDR3 extends over 15 amino acids. CDR1 SGHAT and CDR2 FQNNGV come from the germline V gene. V lost 5 bases to trimming and J lost 6 bases; unmatched junction nucleotides: 9. CDR3: CASSIGQGVPNEQFF. Written as DNA, the CDR3 is TGTGCCAGCAGCATTGGACAGGGAGTCCCCAATGAGCAGTTCTTC.

V and J are TRBV18 and TRBJ2-3; D possibly corresponds to TRBD2 (5 bases). Per germline, CDR1 KGHSH and CDR2 LQKENI. CDR3 length equals 15 residues. V was cut by 8 bases and J by 2 bases, with 17 bases left in between. The CDR3 DNA sequence: TGTGCCAGCGCCCGGGGAGCGGAGAACACAGATACGCAGTATTTT. Amino acid sequence: CASARGAENTDTQYF.